The 6 T cell receptor beta chains below come from one sample, sequenced in a study of blood T cell repertoires in COVID-19. The table came from immunoSEQ multiplex PCR; TCRdb's copy has only in-frame clones and leaves some out. The table has fewer than 120,000 clones, roughly 82% seen once. Sequenced input: peripheral blood. The origin of the receptors is a woman aged 60-75 years with acute or convalescent COVID-19.

This clone was found once. The rearrangement joins TRBV2 to TRBJ1-5; D gene ambiguous. This CDR3 is built from 15 residues. Germline CDR1 is SNHLY and CDR2 is FYNNEI. Trimming removed 4 bases at V and 1 base at J, with 11 bases between. This chain's CDR3 is CASSGSGISNQPQHF. CDR3 nucleotides: TGTGCCAGCAGTGGATCCGGTATCAGCAATCAGCCCCAGCATTTT.

The genes are TRBV3-1 (or the pseudogene TRBV3-2) and TRBJ1-5; no reliable D call. This CDR3 contains 13 residues. The ends were cut back, 4 bases at V and 4 bases at J, with 8 bases in the middle. The germline V gene encodes CDR1 LGHDT and CDR2 YNNKEL (reference sequence). CDR3 sequence (DNA): TGTGCCAGCAGCCTGGGCAGAAATCAGCCCCAGCATTTT. Its protein is CASSLGRNQPQHF.

J is TRBJ2-7 and V is TRBV2; D uncertain. The CDR3 extends over 11 amino acids. The V gene's germline CDR1 is SNHLY and CDR2 FYNNEI. V dropped 5 bases and J dropped 9 bases, with 11 bases sitting between them. The CDR3: CASSFGFGQYF. CDR3 nucleotide sequence: TGTGCCAGCAGTTTCGGGTTCGGGCAGTACTTC.

The V call is TRBV4-2, the J call TRBJ2-5; 8 bases match TRBD2. The germline V gene has CDR1 LGHNA and CDR2 YNFKEQ. J gave up 4 bases and V 3 bases, and 10 bases lay outside the gene matches. The CDR3 is 16 residues long. The CDR3 is CASSHSPGGTGETQYF. The DNA of the CDR3 is TGTGCCAGCAGCCATTCGCCGGGGGGGACGGGAGAGACCCAGTACTTC.

The chain employs TRBV27 and TRBJ2-1; tentatively, D is TRBD1 (6 bases). V was cut by 5 bases and J by 1 base, with 9 bases left in between. The CDR3 consists of 14 residues. The germline gives CDR1 MNHEY, CDR2 SMNVEV (reference sequence). CDR3 region: CASSPGVSYNEQFF. CDR3 in DNA: TGTGCCAGCAGTCCAGGGGTGTCCTACAATGAGCAGTTCTTC.

The CDR3 region is CASSTTRTSSYEQYF. In DNA, the CDR3 is TGTGCCAGCAGTACCACCCGGACAAGCTCCTACGAGCAGTACTTC. The chain employs TRBV6-5 and TRBJ2-7; D may be TRBD1 (5 bases). Trimming stripped 5 bases from V and 0 bases from J, with 14 bases between. This CDR3 region has 15 residues. Per the germline V gene, CDR1 is MNHEY and CDR2 is SVGAGI.